This T cell receptor (beta chain) was obtained from a study of breast tumors, draining lymph nodes, adjacent tissues. Broader study findings: That most tumor T cells come from lymph nodes remained unproven. Data fit most tumor T cells coming from lymph node, expanding in tumor.

Each CDR3 protein is one row after TCRdb ran MiXCR on the multiplex PCR reads. The repertoire has about 200,000 distinct CDR3 sequences, around a third of them found once; the top ten carry over 4%. V was pared by 2 bases and J by 9 bases, with 5 bases of the junction left unmatched. The length of the CDR3 is 15 residues. Axillary draining lymph nodes of breast cancer patients supplied the node samples. This clonotype was recorded at least ten times. Its antigen is still unknown. This TCR derives from a female donor with breast cancer. Some clones in this sample may be carry-over from other donors' samples. Sequencing was performed on axillary lymph node tissue. This chain links TRBV12-3 or TRBV12-4 with TRBJ2-1; 12 bases fit TRBD2. The CDR3 spells CASSLLAGGRGEQFF. CDR3 nucleotide sequence: TGTGCCAGCAGTTTACTAGCGGGAGGGCGGGGTGAGCAGTTCTTC.